One and the same sample provided the 15 T cell receptor beta chains below, sequenced in a study of T cell changes during pregnancy in multiple sclerosis. Measured with immunoSEQ multiplex PCR; TCRdb has only the in-frame clones, and not every one. The sample lists 69,000 or so clones; approximately 92% were seen once. The sample in question was peripheral blood, obtained before pregnancy. The receptors were sampled from a female donor with multiple sclerosis, enrolled in a pregnancy study.

The chain recombines TRBV9 with TRBJ1-1; 9 bases agree with TRBD1. The CDR3 has 14 residues. The V segment lost 3 bases and the J segment 4 bases; nucleotides outside the gene matches: 4. Germline loops: CDR1 SGDLS, CDR2 YYNGEE. The CDR3 is CASSALTGGTEAFF. The CDR3 coding sequence is TGTGCCAGCAGCGCCCTGACAGGGGGCACTGAAGCTTTCTTT.

In DNA, the CDR3 is TGCAGCGTTGAGACTAGCGGGACGGCCTACGAGCAGTACTTC. Protein product: CSVETSGTAYEQYF. J is TRBJ2-7 and V is TRBV29-1; 11 bases align to TRBD2. CDR1 and CDR2 from the germline V gene are SQVTM and ANQGSEA. V lost 3 bases and J lost 2; bases outside the gene matches: 3. This CDR3 is 14 amino acids long.

This chain connects TRBV7-6 to TRBJ2-4; 13 nucleotides agree with TRBD2. Germline lookup yields CDR1 SGHVS and CDR2 FNYEAQ. V lost 2 bases and J lost 4; bases outside the gene matches: 2. The CDR3 is 16 amino acids. The CDR3 DNA is TGTGCCAGCAGCTTAACTAGCGGGAGGGGAAAAAACATTCAGTACTTC. Protein sequence: CASSLTSGRGKNIQYF.

This chain joins TRBV28 and TRBJ2-4, with 15 bases that match TRBD2. Germline V gene sequence: CDR1 MDHEN, CDR2 SYDVKM. The ends lost 1 base at V and 3 bases at J; junction bases unmatched: 7. The CDR3 has 19 amino acids. DNA for the CDR3: TGTGCCAGCAGTTTATCCGGACTAGCGGGAGGGACCCACAAAAACATTCAGTACTTC. The encoded protein is CASSLSGLAGGTHKNIQYF.

V is TRBV4-1 and J is TRBJ2-5; 8 bases map to TRBD2. This CDR3 is built from 16 residues. V gave up 4 bases and J gave up 5 bases; unmatched junction bases: 12. Germline CDR1 MGHRA, CDR2 YSYEKL. In DNA form, the CDR3 reads TGCGCCAGCAGCCTACGTATAGACGGGGGGGCGGAGACCCAGTACTTC. Translating gives CASSLRIDGGAETQYF.

As to this clone: This same CDR3 is encoded by further DNA sequences in the sample. The chain combines TRBV28 with TRBJ1-3; D gene uncertain. Per the germline V gene, CDR1 is MDHEN and CDR2 is SYDVKM. Deletions cut 1 base from V and 3 bases from J, with 7 bases between. The CDR3 has 14 residues. In nucleotides, the CDR3 is TGTGCCAGCAGTTTATCTGGGAGTGGAAACACCATATATTTT. It yields the protein CASSLSGSGNTIYF.

The chain has TRBV9 and TRBJ2-1; 11 bases line up with TRBD2. CDR1 and CDR2 (germline): SGDLS, YYNGEE. The ends lost 3 bases at V and 9 bases at J; junction bases unmatched: 14. CDR3 length equals 17 residues. This CDR3 is CASSGTMTSGIRTEQFF. Here the CDR3 DNA reads TGTGCCAGCAGCGGCACTATGACTAGCGGGATTCGTACTGAGCAGTTCTTC.

The V call is TRBV19, the J call TRBJ1-1; tentatively, D is TRBD1 (6 bases). Germline V gene data show CDR1 as LNHDA and CDR2 as SQIVND (reference sequence). V lost 7 bases and J 4 bases, leaving 10 bases between the germline ends. The CDR3 runs 12 residues. DNA of the CDR3: TGTGCCAGTACCGCAGGGGCCACTGAAGCTTTCTTT. The encoded protein is CASTAGATEAFF.

The chain links TRBV6-1 to TRBJ2-7, with TRBD2 identical over 8 bases. J lost 6 bases, V lost 7 bases, and 8 bases had no gene match. The germline CDR1 and CDR2 sequences are MNHNS and SASEGT. The CDR3 contains 13 residues. CDR3 amino acids: CASTRAGESEQYF. The CDR3 DNA reads as TGTGCCAGCACCCGAGCGGGAGAAAGCGAGCAGTACTTC.

The V call is TRBV9, the J call TRBJ1-4, with D uncertain. The V and J ends lost 3 bases and 1 base respectively, with 13 bases between them. The length of the CDR3 is 16 residues. From germline, CDR1 is SGDLS and CDR2 YYNGEE. The CDR3 region is CASSAGSFVTNEKLFF. CDR3 coding DNA: TGTGCCAGCAGCGCTGGCTCCTTCGTAACTAATGAAAAACTGTTTTTT. The entire variable domain, with the rest obtained from reference TRBV9 and TRBJ1-4, is as follows: DSGVTQTPKHLITATGQRVTLRCSPRSGDLSVYWYQQSLDQGLQFLIQYYNGEERAKGNILERFSAQQFPDLHSELNLSSLELGDSALYFCASSAGSFVTNEKLFFGSGTQLSVL.

This rearrangement joins TRBV11-2 to TRBJ2-3, with 11 bases aligning to TRBD2. The germline V gene has CDR1 SGHAT and CDR2 FQNNGV. The length of the CDR3 is 15 residues. Unmatched junction bases numbered 1, after V lost 2 bases and J lost 3 bases. In DNA form, the CDR3 reads TGTGCCAGCAGCTTAACTAGCGGGAGTACAGATACGCAGTATTTT. Translated, it gives CASSLTSGSTDTQYF.

This chain links TRBV7-2 with TRBJ2-7, with 7 bases that match TRBD2. This CDR3 spans 15 amino acids. The V and J ends lost 5 bases and 5 bases, in that order; junction bases with no gene match: 12. The V gene's germline CDR1 is SGHTA and CDR2 FQGNSA. The CDR3 sequence: CASSLLGAGVDEQYF. The CDR3, as DNA: TGTGCCAGCAGCCTGCTTGGGGCGGGAGTCGACGAGCAGTACTTC.

This sequence joins TRBV6-1 and TRBJ1-4; tentative D call: TRBD1 (5 bases). The CDR3 runs to 16 residues. CDR1 and CDR2 (germline): MNHNS, SASEGT. V was pared by 1 base and J by 3 bases, with 12 bases between. The CDR3 nucleotides are TGTGCCAGCAGTGAAGGGAGGGGCCCGGCTAATGAAAAACTGTTTTTT. Translating it yields CASSEGRGPANEKLFF.

The V and J genes are TRBV7-9 and TRBJ2-1, with D possibly being TRBD2 (6 bases). V shed 8 bases and J shed 0 bases, with 14 bases lying between them. The CDR3 is made up of 15 amino acids. CDR1 is SEHNR and CDR2 is FQNEAQ in the germline V gene (reference sequence). CDR3 amino acids: CASSGVISSYNEQFF. The CDR3 nucleotides read TGTGCCAGCTCGGGGGTTATTAGCTCCTACAATGAGCAGTTCTTC.

The chain recombines TRBV16 with TRBJ1-3, with D uncertain. The germline V gene encodes CDR1 KGHSY and CDR2 FQNENV. Trimming removed 0 bases at V and 1 base at J, with 7 bases between. The CDR3 runs to 15 residues. The CDR3 coding sequence is TGTGCCAGCAGCCAATCACGGTTATCTGGAAACACCATATATTTT. Translation: CASSQSRLSGNTIYF.